The present entry profiles one T cell receptor (beta chain) with its context. Its antigen remains unidentified. The sample is drawn from a study of beta chain features in type 1 diabetes. Overall study results and limits: In all four CD4+ subsets, TCRB CDR3 length was significantly, moderately reduced in type 1 diabetes. Diminished insertions and augmented deletions at VDJ junctions characterized type 1 diabetes patients.

cDNA synthesis used the whole RNA isolate, giving expressed TCRB sequences. Sequencing used immunoSEQ multiplex PCR; TCRdb keeps in-frame clones, though not all of them. The sample contains under 300,000 clones, roughly 8% of which appear only once. The germline gives CDR1 SGHDT, CDR2 YYEEEE. Trimming removed 3 bases from V and 9 bases from J; junction bases left unmatched: 11. The CDR3 is 15 amino acids. The specimen sequenced was central memory CD4+ T cells from blood. The V and J genes are TRBV5-6 and TRBJ1-5; 8 nucleotides align to TRBD1. This TCR came from a woman between 18 and 29 years old in good health. CDR3 region: CASSSRDRIRGPQHF. CDR3 sequence (DNA): TGTGCCAGCAGCTCAAGGGACAGGATCCGAGGGCCCCAGCATTTT.